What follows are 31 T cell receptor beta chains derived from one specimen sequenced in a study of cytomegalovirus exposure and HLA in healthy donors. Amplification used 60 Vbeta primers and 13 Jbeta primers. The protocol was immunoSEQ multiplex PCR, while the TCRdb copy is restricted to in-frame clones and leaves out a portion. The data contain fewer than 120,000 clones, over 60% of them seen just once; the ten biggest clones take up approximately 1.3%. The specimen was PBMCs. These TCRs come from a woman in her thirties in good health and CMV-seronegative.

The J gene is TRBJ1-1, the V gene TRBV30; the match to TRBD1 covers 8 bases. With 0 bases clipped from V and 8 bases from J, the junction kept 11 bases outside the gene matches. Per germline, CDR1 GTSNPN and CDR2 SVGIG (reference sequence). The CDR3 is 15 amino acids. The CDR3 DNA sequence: TGTGCCTGGAGTGTATTTCCCCAGGGGGCTGCCGAAGCTTTCTTT. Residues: CAWSVFPQGAAEAFF.

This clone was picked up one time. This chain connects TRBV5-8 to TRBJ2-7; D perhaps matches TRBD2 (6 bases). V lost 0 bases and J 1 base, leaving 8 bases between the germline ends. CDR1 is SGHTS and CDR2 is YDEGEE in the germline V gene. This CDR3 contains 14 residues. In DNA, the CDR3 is TGTGCCAGCAGCTTGGGGGCGGGATCCTACGAGCAGTACTTC. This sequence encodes CASSLGAGSYEQYF.

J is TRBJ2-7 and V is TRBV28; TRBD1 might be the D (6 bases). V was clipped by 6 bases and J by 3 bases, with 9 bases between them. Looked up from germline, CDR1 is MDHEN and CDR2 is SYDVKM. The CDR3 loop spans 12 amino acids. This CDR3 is CASSQDSYEQYF. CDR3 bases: TGTGCCAGCAGCCAGGACAGCTACGAGCAGTACTTC.

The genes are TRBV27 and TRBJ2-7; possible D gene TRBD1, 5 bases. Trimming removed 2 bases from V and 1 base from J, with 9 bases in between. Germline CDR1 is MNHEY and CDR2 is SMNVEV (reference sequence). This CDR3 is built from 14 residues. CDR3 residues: CASSLLQGSYEQYF. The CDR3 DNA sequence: TGTGCCAGCAGTTTACTCCAGGGATCCTACGAGCAGTACTTC.

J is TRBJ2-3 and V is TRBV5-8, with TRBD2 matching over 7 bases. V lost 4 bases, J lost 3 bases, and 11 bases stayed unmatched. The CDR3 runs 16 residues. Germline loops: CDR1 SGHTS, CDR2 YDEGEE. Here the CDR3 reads CASSIRDYRETDTQYF. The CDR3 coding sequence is TGTGCCAGCAGCATCCGGGACTACCGGGAGACAGATACGCAGTATTTT.

The DNA of the CDR3 is TGTGCCAGCAGCGAGACAGGGATCGGTCAGCCCCAGCATTTT. The encoded protein is CASSETGIGQPQHF. V is TRBV6-1 and J is TRBJ1-5; 7 bases fit TRBD1. Germline CDR1 reads MNHNS; CDR2 reads SASEGT. The J segment lost 6 bases and the V segment lost 6 bases, leaving 8 bases of the junction unmatched. CDR3 length equals 14 residues.

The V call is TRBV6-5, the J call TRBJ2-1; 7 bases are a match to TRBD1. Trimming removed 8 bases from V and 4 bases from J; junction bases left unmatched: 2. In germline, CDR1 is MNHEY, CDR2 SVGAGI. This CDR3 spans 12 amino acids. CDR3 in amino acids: CASEGQYNEQFF. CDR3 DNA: TGTGCCAGCGAGGGACAGTACAATGAGCAGTTCTTC.

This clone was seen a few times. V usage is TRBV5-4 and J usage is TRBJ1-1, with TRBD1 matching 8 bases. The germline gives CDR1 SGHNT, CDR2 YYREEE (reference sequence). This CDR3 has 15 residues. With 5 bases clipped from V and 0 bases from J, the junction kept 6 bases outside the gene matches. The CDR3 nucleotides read TGTGCCAGCAGGACAGGGGCGGCAATGAACACTGAAGCTTTCTTT. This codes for CASRTGAAMNTEAFF.

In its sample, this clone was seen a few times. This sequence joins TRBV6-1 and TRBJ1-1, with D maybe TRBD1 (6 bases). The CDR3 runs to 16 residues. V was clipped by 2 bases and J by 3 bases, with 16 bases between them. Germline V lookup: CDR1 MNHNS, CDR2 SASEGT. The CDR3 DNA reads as TGTGCCAGCAGTGAAATGGGGGGGCTGAGGTACACTGAAGCTTTCTTT. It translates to CASSEMGGLRYTEAFF.

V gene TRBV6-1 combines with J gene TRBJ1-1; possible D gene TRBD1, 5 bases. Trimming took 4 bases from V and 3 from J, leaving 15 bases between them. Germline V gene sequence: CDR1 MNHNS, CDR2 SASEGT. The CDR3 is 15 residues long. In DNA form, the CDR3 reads TGTGCCAGCAGTGGGCCCCAGGGTTTCGACACTGAAGCTTTCTTT. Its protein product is CASSGPQGFDTEAFF.

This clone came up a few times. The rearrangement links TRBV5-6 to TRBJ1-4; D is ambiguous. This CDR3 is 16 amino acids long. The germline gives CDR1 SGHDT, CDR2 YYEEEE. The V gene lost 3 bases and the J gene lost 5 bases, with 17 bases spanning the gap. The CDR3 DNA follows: TGTGCCAGCAGCTCCTCCCCTAACCTTATCAATGAAAAACTGTTTTTT. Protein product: CASSSSPNLINEKLFF.

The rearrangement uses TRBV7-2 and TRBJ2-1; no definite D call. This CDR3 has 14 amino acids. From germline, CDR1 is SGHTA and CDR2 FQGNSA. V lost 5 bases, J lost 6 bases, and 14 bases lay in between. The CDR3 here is CASSPHGPSNEQFF. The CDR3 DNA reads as TGTGCCAGCAGCCCACATGGGCCGTCCAATGAGCAGTTCTTC.

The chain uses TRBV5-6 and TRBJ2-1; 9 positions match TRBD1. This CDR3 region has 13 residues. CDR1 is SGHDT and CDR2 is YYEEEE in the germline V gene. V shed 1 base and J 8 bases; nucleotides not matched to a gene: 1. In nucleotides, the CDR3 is TGTGCCAGCAGCTTGACAGGGGGCTATGAGCAGTTCTTC. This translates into CASSLTGGYEQFF.

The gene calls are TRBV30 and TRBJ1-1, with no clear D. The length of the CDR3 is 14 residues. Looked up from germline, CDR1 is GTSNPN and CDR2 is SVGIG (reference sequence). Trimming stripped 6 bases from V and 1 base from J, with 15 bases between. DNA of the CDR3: TGTGCCTGTACTACGGGGAATAGGAACACTGAAGCTTTCTTT. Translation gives CACTTGNRNTEAFF.

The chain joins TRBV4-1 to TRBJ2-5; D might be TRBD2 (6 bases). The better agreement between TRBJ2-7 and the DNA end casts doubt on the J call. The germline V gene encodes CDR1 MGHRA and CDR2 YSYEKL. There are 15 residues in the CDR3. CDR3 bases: TGCGCCAGCAGCCAAGAGGGGACTCCTGCCTACGAGCAGTACTTC. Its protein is CASSQEGTPAYEQYF.

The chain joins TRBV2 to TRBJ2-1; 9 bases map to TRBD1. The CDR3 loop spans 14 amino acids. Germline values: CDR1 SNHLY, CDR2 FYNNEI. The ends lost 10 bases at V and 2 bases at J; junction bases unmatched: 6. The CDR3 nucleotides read TGTGCCATCCCCCGGGACAGGGCCTACAATGAGCAGTTCTTC. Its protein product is CAIPRDRAYNEQFF.

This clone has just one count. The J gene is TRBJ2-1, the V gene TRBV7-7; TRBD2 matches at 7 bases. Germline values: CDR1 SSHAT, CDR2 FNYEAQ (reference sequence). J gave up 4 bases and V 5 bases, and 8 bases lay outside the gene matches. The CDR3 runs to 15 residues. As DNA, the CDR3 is TGTGCCAGCAGCCCTCTAGGGGAGGGGTACAATGAGCAGTTCTTC. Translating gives CASSPLGEGYNEQFF. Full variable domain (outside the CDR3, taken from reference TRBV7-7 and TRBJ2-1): GAGVSQSPRYKVTKRGQDVTLRCDPISSHATLYWYQQALGQGPEFLTYFNYEAQPDKSGLPSDRFSAERPEGSISTLTIQRTEQRDSAMYRCASSPLGEGYNEQFFGPGTRLTVL.

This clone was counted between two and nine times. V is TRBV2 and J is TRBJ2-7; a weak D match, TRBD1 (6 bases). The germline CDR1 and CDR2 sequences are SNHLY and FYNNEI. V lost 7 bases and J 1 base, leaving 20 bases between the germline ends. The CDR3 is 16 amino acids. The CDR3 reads CASMVVKQGLSYEQYF. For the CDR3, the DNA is TGTGCCAGCATGGTGGTTAAGCAGGGGCTGTCCTACGAGCAGTACTTC.

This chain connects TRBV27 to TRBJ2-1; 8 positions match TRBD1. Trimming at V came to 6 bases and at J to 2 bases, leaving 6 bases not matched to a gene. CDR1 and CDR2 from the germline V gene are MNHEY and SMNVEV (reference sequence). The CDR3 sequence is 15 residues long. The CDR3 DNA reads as TGTGCCAGCAGCCAACCACAGGGGGCCTACAATGAGCAGTTCTTC. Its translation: CASSQPQGAYNEQFF.

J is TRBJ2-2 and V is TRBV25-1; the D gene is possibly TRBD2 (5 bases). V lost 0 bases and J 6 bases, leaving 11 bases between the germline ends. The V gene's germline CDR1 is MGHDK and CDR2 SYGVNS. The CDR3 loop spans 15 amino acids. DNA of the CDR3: TGTGCCAGCAGTGAATATCGGGGTAGCGCCGGGGAGCTGTTTTTT. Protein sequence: CASSEYRGSAGELFF.

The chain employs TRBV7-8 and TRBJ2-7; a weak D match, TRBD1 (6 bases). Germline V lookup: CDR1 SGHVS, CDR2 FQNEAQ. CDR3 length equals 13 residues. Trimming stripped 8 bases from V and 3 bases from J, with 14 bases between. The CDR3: CASAWGLSYEQYF. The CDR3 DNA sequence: TGTGCCAGCGCGTGGGGGCTGAGCTACGAGCAGTACTTC.

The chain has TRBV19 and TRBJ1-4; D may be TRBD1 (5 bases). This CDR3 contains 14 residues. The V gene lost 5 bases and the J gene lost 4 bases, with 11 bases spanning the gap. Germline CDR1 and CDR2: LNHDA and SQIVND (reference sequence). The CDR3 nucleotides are TGTGCCAGTAGTTCCACAGGATTTAATGAAAAACTGTTTTTT. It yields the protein CASSSTGFNEKLFF.

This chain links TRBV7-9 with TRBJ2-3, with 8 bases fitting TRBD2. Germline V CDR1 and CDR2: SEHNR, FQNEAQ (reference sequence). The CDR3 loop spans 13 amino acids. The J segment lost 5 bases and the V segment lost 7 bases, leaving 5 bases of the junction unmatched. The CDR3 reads CASTGLAIDTQYF. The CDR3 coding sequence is TGTGCCAGCACCGGACTAGCAATAGATACGCAGTATTTT.

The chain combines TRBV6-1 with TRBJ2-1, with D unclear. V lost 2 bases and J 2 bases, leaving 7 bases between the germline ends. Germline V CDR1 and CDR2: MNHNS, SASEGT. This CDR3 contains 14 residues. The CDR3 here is CASSEPRAYNEQFF. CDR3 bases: TGTGCCAGCAGTGAACCCCGGGCCTACAATGAGCAGTTCTTC.

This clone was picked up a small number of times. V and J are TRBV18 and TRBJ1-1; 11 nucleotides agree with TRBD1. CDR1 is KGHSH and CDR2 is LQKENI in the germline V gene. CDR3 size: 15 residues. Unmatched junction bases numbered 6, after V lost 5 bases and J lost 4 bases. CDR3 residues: CASSTRTGGFTEAFF. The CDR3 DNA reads TGTGCCAGCTCAACGCGGACAGGGGGCTTCACTGAAGCTTTCTTT. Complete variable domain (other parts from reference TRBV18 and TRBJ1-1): NAGVMQNPRHLVRRRGQEARLRCSPMKGHSHVYWYRQLPEEGLKFMVYLQKENIIDESGMPKERFSAEFPKEGPSILRIQQVVRGDSAAYFCASSTRTGGFTEAFFGQGTRLTVV.

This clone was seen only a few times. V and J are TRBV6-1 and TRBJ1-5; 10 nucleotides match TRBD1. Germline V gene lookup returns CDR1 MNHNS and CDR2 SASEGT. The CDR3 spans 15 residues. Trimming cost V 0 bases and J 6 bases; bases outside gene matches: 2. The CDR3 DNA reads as TGTGCCAGCAGTGAAGCGACAGGGGGCGGTCAGCCCCAGCATTTT. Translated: CASSEATGGGQPQHF.

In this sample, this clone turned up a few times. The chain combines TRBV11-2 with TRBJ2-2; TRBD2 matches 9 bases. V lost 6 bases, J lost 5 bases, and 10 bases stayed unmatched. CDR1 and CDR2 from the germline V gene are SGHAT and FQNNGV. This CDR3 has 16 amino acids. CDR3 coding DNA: TGTGCCAGCAGGCCGTTAGCGGGAGAGGGTACCGGGGAGCTGTTTTTT. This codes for CASRPLAGEGTGELFF. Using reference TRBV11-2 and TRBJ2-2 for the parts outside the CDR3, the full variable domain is EAGVAQSPRYKIIEKRQSVAFWCNPISGHATLYWYQQILGQGPKLLIQFQNNGVVDDSQLPKDRFSAERLKGVDSTLKIQPAKLEDSAVYLCASRPLAGEGTGELFFGEGSRLTVL.

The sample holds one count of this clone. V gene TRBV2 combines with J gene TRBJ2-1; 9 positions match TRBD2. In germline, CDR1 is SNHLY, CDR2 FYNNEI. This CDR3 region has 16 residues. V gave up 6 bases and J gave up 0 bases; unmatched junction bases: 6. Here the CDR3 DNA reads TGTGCCAGCAGCGGGAGCGGGAGGTCCTCCTACAATGAGCAGTTCTTC. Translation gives CASSGSGRSSYNEQFF. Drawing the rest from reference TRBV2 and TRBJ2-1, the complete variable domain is EPEVTQTPSHQVTQMGQEVILRCVPISNHLYFYWYRQILGQKVEFLVSFYNNEISEKSEIFDDQFSVERPDGSNFTLKIRSTKLEDSAMYFCASSGSGRSSYNEQFFGPGTRLTVL.

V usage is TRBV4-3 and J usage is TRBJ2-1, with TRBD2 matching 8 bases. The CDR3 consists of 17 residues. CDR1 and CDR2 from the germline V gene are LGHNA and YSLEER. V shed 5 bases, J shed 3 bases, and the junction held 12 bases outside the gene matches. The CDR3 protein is CASSFPGGRGGYNEQFF. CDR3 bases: TGCGCCAGCAGCTTCCCGGGCGGTCGGGGGGGCTACAATGAGCAGTTCTTC.

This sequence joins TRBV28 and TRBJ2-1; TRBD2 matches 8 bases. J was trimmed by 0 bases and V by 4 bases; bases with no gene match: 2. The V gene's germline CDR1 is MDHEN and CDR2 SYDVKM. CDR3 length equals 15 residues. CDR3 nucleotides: TGTGCCAGCAGTTCTCTAGCGGGCTCCTACAATGAGCAGTTCTTC. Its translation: CASSSLAGSYNEQFF. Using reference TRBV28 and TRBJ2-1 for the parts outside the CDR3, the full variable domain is DVKVTQSSRYLVKRTGEKVFLECVQDMDHENMFWYRQDPGLGLRLIYFSYDVKMKEKGDIPEGYSVSREKKERFSLILESASTNQTSMYLCASSSLAGSYNEQFFGPGTRLTVL.

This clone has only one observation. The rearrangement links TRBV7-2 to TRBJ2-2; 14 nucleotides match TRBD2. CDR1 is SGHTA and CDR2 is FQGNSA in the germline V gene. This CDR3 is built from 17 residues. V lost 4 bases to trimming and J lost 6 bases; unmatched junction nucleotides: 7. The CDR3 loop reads CASSSSGLAGVPGELFF. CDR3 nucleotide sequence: TGTGCCAGCAGCTCCTCGGGACTAGCGGGAGTGCCCGGGGAGCTGTTTTTT.